This T cell receptor (beta chain) was found in a study of T-cell memory formation after mild COVID-19. Points from the study as a whole: The CD4+ clones that contracted clustered mainly within CM and EM, and the CD8+ clones concentrated in EMRA.

TCRdb called the 5' RACE reads again in MiXCR, with one record for every CDR3 protein. The sample yields around 320,000 distinct CDR3 sequences, just under 20% seen once. With respect to this clonotype: Its antigen remains unknown.

The V end was cut by 2 bases, the J end by 5 bases, with 8 bases between. CDR3 length equals 13 residues. Germline CDR1 SGHTA, CDR2 FQGTGA. The sequenced material came from PBMCs or a T cell subset sorted from them (not recorded which). The clonotype was recovered from a man aged 18 to 35 who had mild COVID-19 (a few samples of this study predate the infection). Cell type and time point are not known. V and J are TRBV7-3 and TRBJ2-3; TRBD2 might be the D (5 bases). In DNA form, the CDR3 reads TGTGCCAGCAGCTTAGTAGCGAGAGATACGCAGTATTTT. It codes for CASSLVARDTQYF. The variable domain in full, with the rest retrieved from reference TRBV7-3 and TRBJ2-3, is GAGVSQTPSNKVTEKGKYVELRCDPISGHTALYWYRQSLGQGPEFLIYFQGTGAADDSGLPNDRFFAVRPEGSVSTLKIQRTERGDSAVYLCASSLVARDTQYFGPGTRLTVL.